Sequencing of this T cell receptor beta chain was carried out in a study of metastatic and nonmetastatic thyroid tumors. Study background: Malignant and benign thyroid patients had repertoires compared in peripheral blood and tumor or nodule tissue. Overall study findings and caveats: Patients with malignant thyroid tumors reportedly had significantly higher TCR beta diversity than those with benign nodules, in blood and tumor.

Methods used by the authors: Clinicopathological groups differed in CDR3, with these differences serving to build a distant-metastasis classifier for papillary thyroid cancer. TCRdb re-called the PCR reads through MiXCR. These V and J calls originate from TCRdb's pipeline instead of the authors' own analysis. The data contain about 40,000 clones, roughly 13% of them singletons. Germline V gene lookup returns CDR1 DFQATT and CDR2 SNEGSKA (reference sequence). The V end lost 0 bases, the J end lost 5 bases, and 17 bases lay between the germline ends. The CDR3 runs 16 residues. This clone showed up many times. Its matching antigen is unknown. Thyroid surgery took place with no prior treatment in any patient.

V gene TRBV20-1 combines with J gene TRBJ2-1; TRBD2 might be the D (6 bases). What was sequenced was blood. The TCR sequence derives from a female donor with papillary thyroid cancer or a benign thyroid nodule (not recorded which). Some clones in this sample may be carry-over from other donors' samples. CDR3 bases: TGCAGTGCTAGAGATCGTCTCAGCGGGTGGAACAATGAGCAGTTCTTC. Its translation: CSARDRLSGWNNEQFF.